Listed here is a single TCR beta chain. The antigen remains unidentified. The entry originates in a study of shared clonotypes between healthy human individuals. Whole-study results and caveats: Sampling covered blood only; tissue repertoires likely differ. Non-shared clonotypes were found to have lower generation probabilities than the clonotypes that were shared by all four of the sorted-subset donors.

Germline trimming cut 1 base from V and 4 bases from J; bases unmatched to any gene: 5. The CDR3 runs 15 residues. The germline gives CDR1 MGHRA, CDR2 YSYEKL. Only in-frame clones appear in the TCRdb table, and some are missing; sequencing was by immunoSEQ multiplex PCR. The repertoire holds about 2.1 million clones, with about 94% as singletons. Terminally differentiated effector memory CD45RA+ cells were excluded from the naive CD8 cells, which were CD45RO-negative and positively selected for CCR7. The gene calls are TRBV4-1 and TRBJ2-5; 8 bases agree with TRBD2. This clonotype was obtained from a man aged 18-30 years in good health. Some clones in this sample may be carry-over from other donors' samples. The sample taken for sequencing was naive CD8+ T cells from PBMCs. The CDR3: CASSQGPGGRETQYF. The CDR3, as DNA: TGCGCCAGCAGCCAAGGGCCGGGGGGGAGAGAGACCCAGTACTTC.